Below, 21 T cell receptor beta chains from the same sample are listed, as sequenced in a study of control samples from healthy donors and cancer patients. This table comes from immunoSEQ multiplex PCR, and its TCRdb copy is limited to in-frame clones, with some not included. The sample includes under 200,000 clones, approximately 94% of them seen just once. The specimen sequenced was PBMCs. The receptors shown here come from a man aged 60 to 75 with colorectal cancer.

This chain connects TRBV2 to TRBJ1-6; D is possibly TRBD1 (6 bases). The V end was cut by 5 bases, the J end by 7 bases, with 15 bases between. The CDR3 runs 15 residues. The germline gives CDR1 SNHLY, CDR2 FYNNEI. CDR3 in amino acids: CASSIGGVQNSPLHF. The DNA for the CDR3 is TGTGCCAGCAGTATAGGGGGTGTTCAGAATTCACCCCTCCACTTT.

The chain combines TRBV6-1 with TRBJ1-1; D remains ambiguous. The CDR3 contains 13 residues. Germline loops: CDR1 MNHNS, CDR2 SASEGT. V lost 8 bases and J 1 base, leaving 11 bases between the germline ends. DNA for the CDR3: TGTGCCAGCCGGTCACGGAAGAACACTGAAGCTTTCTTT. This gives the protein CASRSRKNTEAFF.

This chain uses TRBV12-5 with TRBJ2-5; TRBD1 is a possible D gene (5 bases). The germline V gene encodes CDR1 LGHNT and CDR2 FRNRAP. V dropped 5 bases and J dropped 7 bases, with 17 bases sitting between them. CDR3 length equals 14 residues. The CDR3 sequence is CASGPAGLKGTQYF. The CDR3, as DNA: TGTGCTAGTGGTCCTGCAGGGTTGAAGGGGACCCAGTACTTC.

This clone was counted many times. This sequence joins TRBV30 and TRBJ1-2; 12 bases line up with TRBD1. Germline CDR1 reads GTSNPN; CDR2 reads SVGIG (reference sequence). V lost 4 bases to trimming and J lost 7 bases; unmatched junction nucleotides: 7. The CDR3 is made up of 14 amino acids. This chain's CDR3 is CAWIRDRGRGGYTF. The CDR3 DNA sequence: TGTGCCTGGATCCGGGACAGGGGGCGCGGTGGCTACACCTTC.

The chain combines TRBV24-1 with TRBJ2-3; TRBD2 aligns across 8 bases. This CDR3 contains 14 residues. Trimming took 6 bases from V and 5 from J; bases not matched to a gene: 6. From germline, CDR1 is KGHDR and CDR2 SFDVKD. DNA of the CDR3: TGTGCCACCAGTCTCGGGGGGGCGGTAGATACGCAGTATTTT. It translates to CATSLGGAVDTQYF.

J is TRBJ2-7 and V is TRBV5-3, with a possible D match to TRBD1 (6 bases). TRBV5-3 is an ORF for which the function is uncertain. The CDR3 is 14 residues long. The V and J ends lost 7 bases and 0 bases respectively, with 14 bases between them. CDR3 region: CARFNPDSSYEQYF. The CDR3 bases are TGTGCCAGATTCAACCCGGACAGCTCCTACGAGCAGTACTTC.

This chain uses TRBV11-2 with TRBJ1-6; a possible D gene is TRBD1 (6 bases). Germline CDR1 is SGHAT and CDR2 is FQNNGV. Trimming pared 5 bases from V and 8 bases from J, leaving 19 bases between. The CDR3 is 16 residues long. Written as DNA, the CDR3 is TGTGCCAGCAGCCCCCCGGGAACAGGGAGATATTCACCCCTCCACTTT. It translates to CASSPPGTGRYSPLHF.

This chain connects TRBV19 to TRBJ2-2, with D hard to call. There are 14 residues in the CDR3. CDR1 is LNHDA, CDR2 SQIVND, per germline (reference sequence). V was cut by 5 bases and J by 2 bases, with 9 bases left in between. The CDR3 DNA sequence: TGTGCCAGTAGTCTTTTGGAAAACACCGGGGAGCTGTTTTTT. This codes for CASSLLENTGELFF. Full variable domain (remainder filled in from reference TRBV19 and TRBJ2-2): DGGITQSPKYLFRKEGQNVTLSCEQNLNHDAMYWYRQDPGQGLRLIYYSQIVNDFQKGDIAEGYSVSREKKESFPLTVTSAQKNPTAFYLCASSLLENTGELFFGEGSRLTVL.

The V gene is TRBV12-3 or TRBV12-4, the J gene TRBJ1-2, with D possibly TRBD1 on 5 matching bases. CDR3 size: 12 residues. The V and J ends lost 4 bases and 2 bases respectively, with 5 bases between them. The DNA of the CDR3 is TGTGCCAGCAGTTGGACAAACTATGGCTACACCTTC. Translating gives CASSWTNYGYTF.

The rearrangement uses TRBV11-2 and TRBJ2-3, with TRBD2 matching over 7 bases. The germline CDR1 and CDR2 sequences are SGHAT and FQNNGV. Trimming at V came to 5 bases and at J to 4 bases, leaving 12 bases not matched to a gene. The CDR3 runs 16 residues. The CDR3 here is CASSLIAGISSDTQYF. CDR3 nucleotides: TGTGCCAGCAGCCTCATAGCGGGTATATCCTCAGATACGCAGTATTTT.

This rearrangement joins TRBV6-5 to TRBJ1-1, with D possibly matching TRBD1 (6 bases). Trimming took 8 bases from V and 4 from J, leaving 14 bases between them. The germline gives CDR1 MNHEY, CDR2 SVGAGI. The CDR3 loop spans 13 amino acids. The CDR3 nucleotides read TGTGCCAGCCGGGGAGACAGGTCCACTGAAGCTTTCTTT. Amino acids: CASRGDRSTEAFF.

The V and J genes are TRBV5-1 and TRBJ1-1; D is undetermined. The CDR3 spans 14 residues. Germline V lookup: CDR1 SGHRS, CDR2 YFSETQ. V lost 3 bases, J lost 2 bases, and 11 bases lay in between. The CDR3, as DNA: TGCGCCAGCAGCTCCCTCGGACCTAACACTGAAGCTTTCTTT. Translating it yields CASSSLGPNTEAFF.

CDR3 sequence reads: CASSLSSTYEQYF. CDR3 sequence (DNA): TGTGCCAGCAGCTTGTCGTCTACGTACGAGCAGTACTTC. This chain uses TRBV5-4 with TRBJ2-7; D gene ambiguous. Germline V lookup: CDR1 SGHNT, CDR2 YYREEE (reference sequence). This CDR3 spans 13 amino acids. The V end lost 1 base, the J end lost 4 bases, and 9 bases lay between the germline ends.

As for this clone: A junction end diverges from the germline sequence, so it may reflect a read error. The chain's CDR3 is CARRGASGGAGTGELFF. The CDR3 DNA follows: TGCGCCCGCAGGGGTGCTAGCGGGGGGGCCGGCACCGGGGAGCTGTTTTTT. The chain joins TRBV10-2 to TRBJ2-2, with TRBD2 matching 12 bases. Germline V CDR1 and CDR2: WSHSY, SAAADI. The CDR3 has 17 amino acids.

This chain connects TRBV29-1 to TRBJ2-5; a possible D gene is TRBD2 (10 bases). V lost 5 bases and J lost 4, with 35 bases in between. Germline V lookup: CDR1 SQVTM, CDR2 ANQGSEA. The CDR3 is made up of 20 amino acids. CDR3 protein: CSVTRTGAGVAGGGGETQYF. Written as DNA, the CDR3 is TGCAGCGTTACCCGGACAGGGGCGGGGGTAGCGGGGGGCGGCGGAGAGACCCAGTACTTC. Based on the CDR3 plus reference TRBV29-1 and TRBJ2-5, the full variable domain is SAVISQKPSRDICQRGTSLTIQCQVDSQVTMMFWYRQQPGQSLTLIATANQGSEATYESGFVIDKFPISRPNLTFSTLTVSNMSPEDSSIYLCSVTRTGAGVAGGGGETQYFGPGTRLLVL.

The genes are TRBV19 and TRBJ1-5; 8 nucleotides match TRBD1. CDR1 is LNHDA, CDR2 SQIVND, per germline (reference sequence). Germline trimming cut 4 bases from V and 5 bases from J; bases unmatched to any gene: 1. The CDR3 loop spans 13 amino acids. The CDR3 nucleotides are TGTGCCAGTAGTACACAGGGGGATCAGCCCCAGCATTTT. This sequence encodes CASSTQGDQPQHF.

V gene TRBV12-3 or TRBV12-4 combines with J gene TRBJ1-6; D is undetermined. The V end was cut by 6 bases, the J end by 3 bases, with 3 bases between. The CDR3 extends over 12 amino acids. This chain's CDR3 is CASSHYNSPLHF. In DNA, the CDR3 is TGTGCCAGCAGCCACTATAATTCACCCCTCCACTTT.

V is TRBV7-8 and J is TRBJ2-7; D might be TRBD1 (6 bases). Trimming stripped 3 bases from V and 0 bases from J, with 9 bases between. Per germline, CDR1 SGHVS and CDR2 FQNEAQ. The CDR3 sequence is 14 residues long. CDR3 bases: TGTGCCAGCAGCTTCGACAGGAACTCCTACGAGCAGTACTTC. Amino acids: CASSFDRNSYEQYF.

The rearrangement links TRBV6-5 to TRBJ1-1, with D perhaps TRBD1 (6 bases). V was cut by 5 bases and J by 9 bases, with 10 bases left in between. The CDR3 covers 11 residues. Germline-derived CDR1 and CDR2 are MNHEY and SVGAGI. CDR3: CASSNGQQAFF. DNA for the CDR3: TGTGCCAGCAGTAACGGACAGCAAGCTTTCTTT.

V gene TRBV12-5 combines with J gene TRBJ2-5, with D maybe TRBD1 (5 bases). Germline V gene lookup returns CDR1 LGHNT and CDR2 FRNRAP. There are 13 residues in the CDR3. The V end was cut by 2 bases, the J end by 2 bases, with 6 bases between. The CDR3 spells CASGLQGQETQYF. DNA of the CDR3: TGTGCTAGTGGTTTGCAGGGTCAAGAGACCCAGTACTTC.

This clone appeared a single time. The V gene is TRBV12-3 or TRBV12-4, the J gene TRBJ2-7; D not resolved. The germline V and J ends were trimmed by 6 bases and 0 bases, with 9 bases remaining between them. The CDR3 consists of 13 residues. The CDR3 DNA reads TGTGCCAGCAGGAAGTCGAGCTCCTACGAGCAGTACTTC. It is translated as CASRKSSSYEQYF.